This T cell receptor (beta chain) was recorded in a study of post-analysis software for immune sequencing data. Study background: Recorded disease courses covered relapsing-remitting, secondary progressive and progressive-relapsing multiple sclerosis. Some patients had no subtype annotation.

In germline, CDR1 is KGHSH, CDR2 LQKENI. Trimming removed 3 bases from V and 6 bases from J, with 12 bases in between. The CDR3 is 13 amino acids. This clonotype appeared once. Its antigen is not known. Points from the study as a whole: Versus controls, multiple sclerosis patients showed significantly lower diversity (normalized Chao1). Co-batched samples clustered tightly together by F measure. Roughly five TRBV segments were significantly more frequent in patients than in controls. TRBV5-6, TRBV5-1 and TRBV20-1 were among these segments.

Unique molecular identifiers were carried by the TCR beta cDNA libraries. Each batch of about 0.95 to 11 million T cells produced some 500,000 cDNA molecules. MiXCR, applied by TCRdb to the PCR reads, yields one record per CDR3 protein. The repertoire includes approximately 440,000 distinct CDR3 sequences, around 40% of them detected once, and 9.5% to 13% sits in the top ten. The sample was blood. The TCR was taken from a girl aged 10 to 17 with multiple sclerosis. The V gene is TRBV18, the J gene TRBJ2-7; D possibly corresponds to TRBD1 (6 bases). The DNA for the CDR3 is TGTGCCAGCTCACCTCAACAGGGTACCGAGCAGTACTTC. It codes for CASSPQQGTEQYF.